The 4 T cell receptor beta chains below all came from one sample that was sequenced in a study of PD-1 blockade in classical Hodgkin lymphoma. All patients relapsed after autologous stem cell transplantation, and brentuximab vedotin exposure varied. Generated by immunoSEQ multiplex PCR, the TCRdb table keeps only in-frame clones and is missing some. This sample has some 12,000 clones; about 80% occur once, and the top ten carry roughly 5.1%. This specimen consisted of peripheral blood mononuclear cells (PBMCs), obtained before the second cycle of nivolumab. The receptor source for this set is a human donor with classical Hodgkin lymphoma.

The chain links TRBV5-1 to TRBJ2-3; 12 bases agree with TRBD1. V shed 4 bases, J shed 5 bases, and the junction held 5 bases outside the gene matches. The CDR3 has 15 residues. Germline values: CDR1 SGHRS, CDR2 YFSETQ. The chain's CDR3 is CASSPGTGGLDTQYF. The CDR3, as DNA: TGCGCCAGCAGCCCTGGGACAGGGGGCTTAGATACGCAGTATTTT.

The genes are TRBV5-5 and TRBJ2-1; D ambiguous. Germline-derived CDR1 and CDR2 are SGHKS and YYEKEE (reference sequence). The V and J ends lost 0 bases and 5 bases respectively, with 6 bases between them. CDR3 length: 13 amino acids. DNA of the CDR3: TGTGCCAGCAGCTTGGCCCCCCACAATGAGCAGTTCTTC. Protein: CASSLAPHNEQFF.

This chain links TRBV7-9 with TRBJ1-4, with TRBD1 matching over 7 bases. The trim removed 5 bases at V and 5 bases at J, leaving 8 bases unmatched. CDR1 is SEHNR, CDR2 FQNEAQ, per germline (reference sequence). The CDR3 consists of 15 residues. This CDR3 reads CASSLRQGINEKLFF. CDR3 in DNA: TGTGCCAGCAGCCTCCGACAGGGTATAAATGAAAAACTGTTTTTT.

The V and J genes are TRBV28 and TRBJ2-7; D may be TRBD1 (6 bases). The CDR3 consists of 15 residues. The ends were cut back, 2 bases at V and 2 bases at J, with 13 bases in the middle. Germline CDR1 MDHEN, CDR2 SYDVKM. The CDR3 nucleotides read TGTGCCAGCAGTTTAACGGCAGGGGACCCCTACGAGCAGTACTTC. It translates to CASSLTAGDPYEQYF.